This TCR beta chain was retrieved from a study of early T cells in non-severe SARS-CoV-2 infection. On the study more broadly: The chains were unpaired, and the sequenced material was bulk RNA from unsorted whole blood. General observations from the study: Lookups in VDJdb leaned toward anti-spike CD8 responses and missed private and CD4 specificities.

This clonotype turned up a few times. The antigen remains unidentified. Individual cDNA molecules were tagged with unique molecular identifiers, the study reported. TCRdb itself ran the 5' RACE reads through MiXCR, one entry per CDR3 protein. The table shows about 48,000 distinct CDR3 sequences, with roughly 5.5% occurring only once. This CDR3 contains 14 residues. V lost 5 bases to trimming and J lost 5 bases, with 13 bases between them. Germline values: CDR1 SGHTA, CDR2 FQGNSA. Sequencing was performed on whole blood. This clonotype was obtained from an adult who was a healthcare worker with PCR-confirmed SARS-CoV-2 infection or an uninfected control (not recorded which). The V call is TRBV7-2, the J call TRBJ1-5, with no clear D. The CDR3 protein is CASSGSLGHQPQHF. In nucleotides, the CDR3 is TGTGCCAGCAGCGGCAGCCTAGGGCATCAGCCCCAGCATTTT.